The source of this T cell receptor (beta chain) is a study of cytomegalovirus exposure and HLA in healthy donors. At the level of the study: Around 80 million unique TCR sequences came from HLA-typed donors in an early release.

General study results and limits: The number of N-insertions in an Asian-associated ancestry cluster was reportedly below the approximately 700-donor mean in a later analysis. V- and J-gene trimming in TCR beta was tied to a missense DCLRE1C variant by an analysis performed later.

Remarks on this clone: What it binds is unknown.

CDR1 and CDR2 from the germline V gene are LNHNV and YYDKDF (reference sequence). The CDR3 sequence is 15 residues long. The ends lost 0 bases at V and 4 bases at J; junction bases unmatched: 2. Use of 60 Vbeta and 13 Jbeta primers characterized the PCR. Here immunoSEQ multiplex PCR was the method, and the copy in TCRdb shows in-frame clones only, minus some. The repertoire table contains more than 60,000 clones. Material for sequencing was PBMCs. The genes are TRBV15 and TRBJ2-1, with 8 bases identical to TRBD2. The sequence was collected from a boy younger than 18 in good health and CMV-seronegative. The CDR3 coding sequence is TGTGCCACCAGCAGAGACGCTAGCGGGTACAATGAGCAGTTCTTC. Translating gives CATSRDASGYNEQFF.